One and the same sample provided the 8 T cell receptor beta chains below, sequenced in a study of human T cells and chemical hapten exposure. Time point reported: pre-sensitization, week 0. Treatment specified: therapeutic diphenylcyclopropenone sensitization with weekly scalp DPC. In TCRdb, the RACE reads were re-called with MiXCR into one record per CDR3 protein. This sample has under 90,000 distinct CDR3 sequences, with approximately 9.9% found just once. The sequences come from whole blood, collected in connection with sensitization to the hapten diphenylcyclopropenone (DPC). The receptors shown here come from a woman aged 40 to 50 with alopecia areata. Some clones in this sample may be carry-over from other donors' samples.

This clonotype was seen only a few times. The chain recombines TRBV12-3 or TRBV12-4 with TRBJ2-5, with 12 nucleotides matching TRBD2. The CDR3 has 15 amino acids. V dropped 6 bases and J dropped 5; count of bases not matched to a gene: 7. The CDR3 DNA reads TGTGCCAGCAGCCCCCGACTAGCGGGGGCGGAGACCCAGTACTTC. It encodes CASSPRLAGAETQYF.

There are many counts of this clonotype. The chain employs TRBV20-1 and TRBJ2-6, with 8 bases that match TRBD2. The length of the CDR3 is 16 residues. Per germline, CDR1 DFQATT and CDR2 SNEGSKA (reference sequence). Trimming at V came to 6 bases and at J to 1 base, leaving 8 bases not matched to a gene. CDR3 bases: TGCAGTGCCGAATCGCGGGGGGTGTCTGGGGCCAACGTCCTGACTTTC. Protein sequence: CSAESRGVSGANVLTF.

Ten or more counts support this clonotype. DNA for the CDR3: TGTGCCAGCAGTAACACGGCCCCCGAGAATACGCAGTATTTT. Amino acid sequence: CASSNTAPENTQYF. The chain has TRBV6-5 and TRBJ2-3; D is unclear. The germline gives CDR1 MNHEY, CDR2 SVGAGI. Trimming pared 5 bases from V and 7 bases from J, leaving 16 bases between. This CDR3 region has 14 residues.

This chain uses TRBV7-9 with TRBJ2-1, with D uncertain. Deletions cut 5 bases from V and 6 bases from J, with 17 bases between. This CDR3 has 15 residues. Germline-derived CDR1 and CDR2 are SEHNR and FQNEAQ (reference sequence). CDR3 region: CASSLSLDPGNEQFF. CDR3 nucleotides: TGTGCCAGCAGCCTAAGCCTCGACCCTGGCAATGAGCAGTTCTTC.

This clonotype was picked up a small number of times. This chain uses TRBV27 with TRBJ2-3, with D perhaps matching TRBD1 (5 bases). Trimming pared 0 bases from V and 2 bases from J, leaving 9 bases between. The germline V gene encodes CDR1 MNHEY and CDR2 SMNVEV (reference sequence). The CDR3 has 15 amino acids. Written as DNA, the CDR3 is TGTGCCAGCAGTTTATCAGGACACCCCACAGATACGCAGTATTTT. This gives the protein CASSLSGHPTDTQYF.

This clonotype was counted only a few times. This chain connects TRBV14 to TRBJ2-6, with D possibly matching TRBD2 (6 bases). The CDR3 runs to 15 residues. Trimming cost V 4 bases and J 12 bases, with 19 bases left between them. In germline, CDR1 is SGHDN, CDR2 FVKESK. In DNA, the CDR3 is TGTGCCAGCAGCCCCACGGTGAGGGCGGGGAGCGTCCTGACTTTC. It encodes CASSPTVRAGSVLTF.

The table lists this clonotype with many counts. CDR3 region: CASRPTDRGVGAFF. The CDR3 bases are TGTGCCAGCCGTCCAACGGACAGGGGTGTGGGAGCTTTCTTT. The chain is built from TRBV6-6 and TRBJ1-1; TRBD1 agrees at 9 bases. CDR3 length: 14 amino acids. Trimming at V came to 8 bases and at J to 10 bases, leaving 14 bases not matched to a gene. Germline loops: CDR1 MNHNY, CDR2 SVGAGI (reference sequence).

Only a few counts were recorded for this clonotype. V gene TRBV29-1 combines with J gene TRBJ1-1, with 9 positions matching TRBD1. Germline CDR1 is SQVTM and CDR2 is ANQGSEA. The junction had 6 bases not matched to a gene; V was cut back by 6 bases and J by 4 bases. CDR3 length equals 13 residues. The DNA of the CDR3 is TGCAGCGTGGACAGGGGATTGAGCACTGAAGCTTTCTTT. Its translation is CSVDRGLSTEAFF.